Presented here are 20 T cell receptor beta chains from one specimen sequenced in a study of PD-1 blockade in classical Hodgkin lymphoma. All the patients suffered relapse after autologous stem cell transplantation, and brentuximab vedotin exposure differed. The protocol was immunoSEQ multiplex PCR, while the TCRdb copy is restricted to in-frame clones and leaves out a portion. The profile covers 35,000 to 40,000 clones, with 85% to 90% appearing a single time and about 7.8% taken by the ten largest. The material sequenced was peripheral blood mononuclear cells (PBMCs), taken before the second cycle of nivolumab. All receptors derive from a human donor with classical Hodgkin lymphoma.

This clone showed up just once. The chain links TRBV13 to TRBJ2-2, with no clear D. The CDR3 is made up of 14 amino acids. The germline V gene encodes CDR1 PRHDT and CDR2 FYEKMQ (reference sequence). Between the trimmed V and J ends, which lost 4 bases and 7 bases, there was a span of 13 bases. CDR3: CASSSAEMGGELFF. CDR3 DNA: TGTGCCAGCAGCTCCGCGGAGATGGGCGGGGAGCTGTTTTTT.

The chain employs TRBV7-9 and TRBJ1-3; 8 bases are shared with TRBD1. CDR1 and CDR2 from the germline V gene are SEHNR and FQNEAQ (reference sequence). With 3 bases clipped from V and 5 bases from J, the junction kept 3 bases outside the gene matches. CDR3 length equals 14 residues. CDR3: CASSLGDRRNTIYF. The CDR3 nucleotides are TGTGCCAGCAGCTTGGGGGACAGGCGAAACACCATATATTTT.

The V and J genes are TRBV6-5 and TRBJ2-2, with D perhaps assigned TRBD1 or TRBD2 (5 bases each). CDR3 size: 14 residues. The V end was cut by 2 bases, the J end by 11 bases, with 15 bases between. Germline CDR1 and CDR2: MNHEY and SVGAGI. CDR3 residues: CASSYRQGRKELFF. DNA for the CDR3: TGTGCCAGCAGTTACAGGCAGGGACGAAAAGAGCTGTTTTTT.

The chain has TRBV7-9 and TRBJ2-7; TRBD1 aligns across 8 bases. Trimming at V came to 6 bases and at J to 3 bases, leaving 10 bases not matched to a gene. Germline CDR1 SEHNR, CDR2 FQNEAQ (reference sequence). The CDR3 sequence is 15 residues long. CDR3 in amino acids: CASSLWTGLRYEQYF. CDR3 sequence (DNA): TGTGCCAGCAGTTTGTGGACAGGGCTACGCTACGAGCAGTACTTC.

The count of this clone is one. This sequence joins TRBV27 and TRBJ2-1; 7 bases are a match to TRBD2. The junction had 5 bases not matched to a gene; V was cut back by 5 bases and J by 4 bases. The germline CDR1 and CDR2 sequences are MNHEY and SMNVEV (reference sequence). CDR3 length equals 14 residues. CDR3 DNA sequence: TGTGCCAGCAGTCTTTTAGCGGGTTACAATGAGCAGTTCTTC. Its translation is CASSLLAGYNEQFF.

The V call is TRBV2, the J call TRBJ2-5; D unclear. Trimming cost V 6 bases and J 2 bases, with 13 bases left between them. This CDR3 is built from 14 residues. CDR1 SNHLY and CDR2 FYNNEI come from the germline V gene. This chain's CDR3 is CASSPRTKQETQYF. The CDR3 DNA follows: TGTGCCAGCAGCCCAAGGACCAAGCAAGAGACCCAGTACTTC.

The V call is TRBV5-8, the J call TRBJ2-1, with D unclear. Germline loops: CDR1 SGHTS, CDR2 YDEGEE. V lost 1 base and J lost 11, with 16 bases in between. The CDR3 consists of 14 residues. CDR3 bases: TGTGCCAGCAGCTTGAATATACACCCAAAAAAGCAGTTCTTC. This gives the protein CASSLNIHPKKQFF. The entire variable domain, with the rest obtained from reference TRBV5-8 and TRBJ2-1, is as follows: EAGVTQSPTHLIKTRGQQATLRCSPISGHTSVYWYQQALGLGLQFLLWYDEGEERNRGNFPPRFSGRQFPNYSSELNVNALELEDSALYLCASSLNIHPKKQFFGPGTRLTVL.

CDR3 in DNA: TGTGCCAGTACCCTAGCGGGAGTTTCTGAGCAGTTCTTC. Translating it yields CASTLAGVSEQFF. V gene TRBV19 combines with J gene TRBJ2-1; 10 nucleotides match TRBD2. The germline gives CDR1 LNHDA, CDR2 SQIVND (reference sequence). The CDR3 sequence is 13 residues long. After removal of 7 bases from V and 9 bases from J, the junction contained 6 bases not matched to a gene.

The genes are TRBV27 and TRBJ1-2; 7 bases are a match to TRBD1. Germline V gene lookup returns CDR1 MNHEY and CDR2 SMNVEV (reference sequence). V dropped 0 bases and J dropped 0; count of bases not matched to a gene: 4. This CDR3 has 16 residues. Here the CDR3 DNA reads TGTGCCAGCAGTTTATCGCCGGGACAGACTAACTATGGCTACACCTTC. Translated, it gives CASSLSPGQTNYGYTF.

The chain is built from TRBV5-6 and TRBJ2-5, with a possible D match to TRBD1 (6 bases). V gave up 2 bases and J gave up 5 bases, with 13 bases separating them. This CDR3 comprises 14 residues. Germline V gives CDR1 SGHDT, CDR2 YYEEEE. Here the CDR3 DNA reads TGTGCCAGCAGCTTTTCGGGGCAGGGGGAGACCCAGTACTTC. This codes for CASSFSGQGETQYF. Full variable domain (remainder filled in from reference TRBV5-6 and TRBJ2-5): DAGVTQSPTHLIKTRGQQVTLRCSPKSGHDTVSWYQQALGQGPQFIFQYYEEEERQRGNFPDRFSGHQFPNYSSELNVNALLLGDSALYLCASSFSGQGETQYFGPGTRLLVL.

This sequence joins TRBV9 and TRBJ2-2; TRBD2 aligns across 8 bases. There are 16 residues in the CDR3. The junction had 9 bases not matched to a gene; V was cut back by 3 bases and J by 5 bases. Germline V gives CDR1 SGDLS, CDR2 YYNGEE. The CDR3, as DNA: TGTGCCAGCAGCGCGGGAAGCGGGAGAAAAACCGGGGAGCTGTTTTTT. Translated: CASSAGSGRKTGELFF.

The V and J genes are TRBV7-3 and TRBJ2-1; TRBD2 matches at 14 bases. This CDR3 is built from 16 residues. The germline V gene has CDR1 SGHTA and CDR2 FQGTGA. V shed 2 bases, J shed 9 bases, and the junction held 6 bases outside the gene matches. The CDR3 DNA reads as TGTGCCAGCAGCTTAGAGGGACTAGCGGGAGTCAGTGAGCAGTTCTTC. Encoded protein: CASSLEGLAGVSEQFF.

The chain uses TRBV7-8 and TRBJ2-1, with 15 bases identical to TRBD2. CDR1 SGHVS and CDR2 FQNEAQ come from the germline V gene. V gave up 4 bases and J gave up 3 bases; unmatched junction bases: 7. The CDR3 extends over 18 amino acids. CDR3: CASSSPGTSGRLYNEQFF. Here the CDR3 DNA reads TGTGCCAGCAGCTCACCCGGGACTAGCGGGAGGCTCTACAATGAGCAGTTCTTC.

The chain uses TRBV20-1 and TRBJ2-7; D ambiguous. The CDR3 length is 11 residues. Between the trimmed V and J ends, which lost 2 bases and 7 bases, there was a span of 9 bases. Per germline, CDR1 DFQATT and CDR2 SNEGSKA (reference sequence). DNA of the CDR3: TGCAGTGCTAGATCTGGAAGTGAGCAGTACTTC. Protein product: CSARSGSEQYF.

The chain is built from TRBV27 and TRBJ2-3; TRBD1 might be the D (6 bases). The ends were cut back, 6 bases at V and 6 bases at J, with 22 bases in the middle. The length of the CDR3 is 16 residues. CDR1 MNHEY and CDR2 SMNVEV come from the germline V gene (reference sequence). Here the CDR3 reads CASRGLGTRFADTQYF. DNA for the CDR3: TGTGCCAGCAGGGGTTTAGGGACAAGGTTCGCGGATACGCAGTATTTT.

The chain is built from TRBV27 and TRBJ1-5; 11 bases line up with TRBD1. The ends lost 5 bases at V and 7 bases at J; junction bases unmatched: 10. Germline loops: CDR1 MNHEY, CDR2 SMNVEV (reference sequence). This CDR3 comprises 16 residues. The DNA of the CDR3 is TGTGCCAGCAGTAGCCGGGACAGGGGGTCAATACAGCCCCAGCATTTT. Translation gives CASSSRDRGSIQPQHF.

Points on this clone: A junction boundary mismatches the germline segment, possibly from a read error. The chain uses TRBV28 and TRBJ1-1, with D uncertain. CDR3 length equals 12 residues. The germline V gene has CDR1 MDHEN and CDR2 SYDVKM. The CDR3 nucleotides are TGTGCCAGCAGTTTTATGAAGACTGAAGCTTTCTTT. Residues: CASSFMKTEAFF. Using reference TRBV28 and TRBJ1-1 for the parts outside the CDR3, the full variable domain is DVKVTQSSRYLVKRTGEKVFLECVQDMDHENMFWYRQDPGLGLRLIYFSYDVKMKEKGDIPEGYSVSREKKERFSLILESASTNQTSMYLCASSFMKTEAFFGQGTRLTVV.

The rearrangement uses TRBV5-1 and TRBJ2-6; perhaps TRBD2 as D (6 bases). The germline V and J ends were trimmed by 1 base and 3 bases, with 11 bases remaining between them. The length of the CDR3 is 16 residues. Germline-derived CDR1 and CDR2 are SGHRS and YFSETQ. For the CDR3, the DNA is TGCGCCAGCAGCTTGAACGCGGGGCTTGGGGCCAACGTCCTGACTTTC. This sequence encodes CASSLNAGLGANVLTF.

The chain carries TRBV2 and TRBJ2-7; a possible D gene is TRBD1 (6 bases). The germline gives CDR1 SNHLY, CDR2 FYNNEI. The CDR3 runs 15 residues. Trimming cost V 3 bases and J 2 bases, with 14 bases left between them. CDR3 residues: CASSDRQVITYEQYF. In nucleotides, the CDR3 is TGTGCCAGCAGTGACCGACAGGTGATTACCTACGAGCAGTACTTC. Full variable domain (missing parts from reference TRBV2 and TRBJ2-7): EPEVTQTPSHQVTQMGQEVILRCVPISNHLYFYWYRQILGQKVEFLVSFYNNEISEKSEIFDDQFSVERPDGSNFTLKIRSTKLEDSAMYFCASSDRQVITYEQYFGPGTRLTVT.

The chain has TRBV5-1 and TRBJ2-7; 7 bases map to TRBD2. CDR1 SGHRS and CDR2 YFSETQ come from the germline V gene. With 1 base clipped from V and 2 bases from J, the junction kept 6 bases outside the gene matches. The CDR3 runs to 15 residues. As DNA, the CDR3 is TGCGCCAGCAGCTTGCACGCGGGAGACACCTACGAGCAGTACTTC. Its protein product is CASSLHAGDTYEQYF.